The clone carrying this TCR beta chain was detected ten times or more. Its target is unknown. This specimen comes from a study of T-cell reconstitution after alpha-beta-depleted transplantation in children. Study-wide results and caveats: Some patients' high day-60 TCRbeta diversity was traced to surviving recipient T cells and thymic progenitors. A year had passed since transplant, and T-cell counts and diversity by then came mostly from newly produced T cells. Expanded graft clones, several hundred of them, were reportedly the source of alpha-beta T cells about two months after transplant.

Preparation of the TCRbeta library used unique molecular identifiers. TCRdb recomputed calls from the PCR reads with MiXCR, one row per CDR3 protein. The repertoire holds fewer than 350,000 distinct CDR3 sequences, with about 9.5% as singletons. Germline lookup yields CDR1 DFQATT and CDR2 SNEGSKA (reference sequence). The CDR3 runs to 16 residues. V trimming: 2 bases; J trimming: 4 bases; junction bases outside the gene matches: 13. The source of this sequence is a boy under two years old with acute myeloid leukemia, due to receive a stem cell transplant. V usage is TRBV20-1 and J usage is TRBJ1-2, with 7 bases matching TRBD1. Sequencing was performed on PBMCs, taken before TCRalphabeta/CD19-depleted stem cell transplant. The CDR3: CSARSRDSRAGYGYTF. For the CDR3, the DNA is TGCAGTGCTAGATCACGGGACAGTAGAGCGGGCTATGGCTACACCTTC.